This T cell receptor (beta chain) was sequenced for a study of T cell repertoires in cytomegalovirus infection. V was clipped by 5 bases and J by 2 bases, with 13 bases between them. The CDR3 is 15 residues long. Worth noting for this clonotype: Its cognate antigen is unknown.

TCRdb reprocessed the reads with MiXCR, giving one entry per CDR3 protein. Among a few hundred thousand distinct CDR3 sequences, around two fifths were seen once, and the ten largest hold around 48%. The origin of this receptor is a human donor in good health (CMV status not recorded). Some clones in this sample may be carry-over from other donors' samples. Sequenced here: cultured PBMCs, sampled from culture after CMV antigen stimulation. This chain uses TRBV12-3 or TRBV12-4 with TRBJ2-1; D not resolved. CDR3 sequence (DNA): TGTGCCAGCAGTCGATCCGGGCCTACCTACAATGAGCAGTTCTTC. Its protein product is CASSRSGPTYNEQFF.